Listed below are T cell receptor beta chains from one sample, sequenced in a study of T cells in Graves' hyperthyroidism and ophthalmopathy. TCRdb processed the multiplex PCR reads anew with MiXCR; each CDR3 protein has one entry. The sample carries more than 500,000 distinct CDR3 sequences, roughly 15% recorded once. Input material: blood. These receptors were collected from a woman aged 40 to 50 with Graves' ophthalmopathy. Both conserved end residues are part of each CDR3. Each record gives: J gene, D gene, V gene, clone size, CDR3 DNA, CDR3 protein. A D gene is named only where the DNA matches it firmly. Expanded clones are given a class, and other clones once, few, many or no size at all.

j_call: TRBJ2-5; d_call: NA; v_call: TRBV6-1; clone_size: many; cdr3_nt: TGTGCCAGCAGTGAAAGTGGGGCCTGGGAGACCCAGTACTTC; cdr3_aa: CASSESGAWETQYF
j_call: TRBJ2-5; d_call: TRBD2; v_call: TRBV7-2; clone_size: many; cdr3_nt: TGTGCCAGCAGCGCCTTAGCGGGAGCGTACCAAGAGACCCAGTACTTC; cdr3_aa: CASSALAGAYQETQYF
j_call: TRBJ2-7; d_call: TRBD1; v_call: TRBV28; clone_size: many; cdr3_nt: TGTGCCAGCCTCACGGCGACAGGGGGCAGCTACGAGCAGTACTTC; cdr3_aa: CASLTATGGSYEQYF
j_call: TRBJ1-2; d_call: NA; v_call: TRBV20-1; clone_size: many; cdr3_nt: TGCAGTGCTAGTGTGGAGCCCTATGGCTACACCTTC; cdr3_aa: CSASVEPYGYTF
j_call: TRBJ2-7; d_call: TRBD1; v_call: TRBV18; clone_size: many; cdr3_nt: TGTGCCAGCTCACCAGAACAGGGGGCACAGTCCGAGCAGTACTTC; cdr3_aa: CASSPEQGAQSEQYF
j_call: TRBJ1-2; d_call: TRBD1; v_call: TRBV6-5; clone_size: many; cdr3_nt: TGTGCCAGCAGTTACACCGGGACAGACTATGGCTACACCTTC; cdr3_aa: CASSYTGTDYGYTF
j_call: TRBJ2-5; d_call: TRBD2; v_call: TRBV4-2; clone_size: many; cdr3_nt: TGTGCCAGCAGCCCAAGAACGCTAGCGGGAGCCCAAGAGACCCAGTACTTC; cdr3_aa: CASSPRTLAGAQETQYF
j_call: TRBJ2-5; d_call: NA; v_call: TRBV28; clone_size: many; cdr3_nt: TGTGCCAGCACTCCTCCGGAACCAAGGGAAGAGACCCAGTACTTC; cdr3_aa: CASTPPEPREETQYF
j_call: TRBJ1-1; d_call: NA; v_call: TRBV6-2/TRBV6-3; clone_size: many; cdr3_nt: TGTGCCAGCAGTTCCATCTCGGGGGCTAAAAACACTGAAGCTTTCTTT; cdr3_aa: CASSSISGAKNTEAFF
j_call: TRBJ1-3; d_call: NA; v_call: TRBV28; clone_size: many; cdr3_nt: TGTGCCAGCAATTTAGGTCGTGGAAACACCATATATTTT; cdr3_aa: CASNLGRGNTIYF
j_call: TRBJ2-3; d_call: TRBD2; v_call: TRBV4-2; clone_size: many; cdr3_nt: TGTGCCAGCAGTCTAGCGGGAGGTAGCACAGATACGCAGTATTTT; cdr3_aa: CASSLAGGSTDTQYF
j_call: TRBJ2-2; d_call: NA; v_call: TRBV11-2; clone_size: many; cdr3_nt: TGTGCCAGCAACCCTCGTGGTGGGGGGTCGAACACCGGGGAGCTGTTTTTT; cdr3_aa: CASNPRGGGSNTGELFF
j_call: TRBJ2-7; d_call: TRBD2; v_call: TRBV5-1; clone_size: many; cdr3_nt: TGCGCCAGCAGCTTAATCGCGGGAGGACTCTACGAGCAGTACTTC; cdr3_aa: CASSLIAGGLYEQYF
j_call: TRBJ1-5; d_call: NA; v_call: TRBV25-1; clone_size: many; cdr3_nt: TGTGCCAGCAGTGAAGGGGAGAGTAGCAATCAGCCCCAGCATTTT; cdr3_aa: CASSEGESSNQPQHF
j_call: TRBJ1-2; d_call: TRBD1; v_call: TRBV11-3; clone_size: many; cdr3_nt: TGTGCCAGCAGCCCGGGACAGGTTGATCCCTCTAACTATGGCTACACCTTC; cdr3_aa: CASSPGQVDPSNYGYTF
j_call: TRBJ2-5; d_call: NA; v_call: TRBV20-1; clone_size: many; cdr3_nt: TGCAGTGCTAGAGCCCCCGGGGCGCCGGACCAAGAGACCCAGTACTTC; cdr3_aa: CSARAPGAPDQETQYF
j_call: TRBJ1-5; d_call: NA; v_call: TRBV24-1; clone_size: many; cdr3_nt: TGTGCCACCAGTGATTTGCCTGGCCGGGACGGCGAGGATAGCAATCAGCCCCAGCATTTT; cdr3_aa: CATSDLPGRDGEDSNQPQHF
j_call: TRBJ1-2; d_call: NA; v_call: TRBV6-5; clone_size: many; cdr3_nt: TGTGCCAGCAGTTACGGGGCCCCCGGCCCCTATGGCTACACCTTC; cdr3_aa: CASSYGAPGPYGYTF
j_call: TRBJ1-2; d_call: NA; v_call: TRBV29-1; clone_size: NA; cdr3_nt: TGCAGCGTTGTCACAGAGGGAGGAGGCTACACCTTC; cdr3_aa: CSVVTEGGGYTF
j_call: TRBJ2-2; d_call: NA; v_call: TRBV10-3; clone_size: few; cdr3_nt: TGTGCCGTCCAGCCCCGCGGACAGAACACCGGGGAGCTGTTTTTT; cdr3_aa: CAVQPRGQNTGELFF
j_call: TRBJ2-5; d_call: NA; v_call: TRBV20-1; clone_size: many; cdr3_nt: TGCAGCGCTCGGGGGTCCCAAGAGACCCAGTACTTC; cdr3_aa: CSARGSQETQYF
j_call: TRBJ2-7; d_call: NA; v_call: TRBV29-1; clone_size: NA; cdr3_nt: TGCAGCGTTGAAACGGATACCTACGAGCAGTACTTC; cdr3_aa: CSVETDTYEQYF
j_call: TRBJ2-7; d_call: TRBD2; v_call: TRBV4-1; clone_size: few; cdr3_nt: TGCGCCAGCAGCCAAGTGTACAGGGGAACTAGCGGGAGATACGAGCAGTACTTC; cdr3_aa: CASSQVYRGTSGRYEQYF
j_call: TRBJ1-1; d_call: NA; v_call: TRBV19; clone_size: many; cdr3_nt: TGTGCCAGTATTACTCAGGGTAACACTGAAGCTTTCTTT; cdr3_aa: CASITQGNTEAFF
j_call: TRBJ2-7; d_call: NA; v_call: TRBV20-1; clone_size: many; cdr3_nt: TGCAGTGCTAGAGAGGACAGTTACGAGCAGTACTTC; cdr3_aa: CSAREDSYEQYF
j_call: TRBJ2-7; d_call: NA; v_call: TRBV7-2; clone_size: many; cdr3_nt: TGTGCCAGCAGCCCTGCCCCTCACAGGGTCTACGAGCAGTACTTC; cdr3_aa: CASSPAPHRVYEQYF
j_call: TRBJ1-1; d_call: NA; v_call: TRBV20-1; clone_size: many; cdr3_nt: TGCAGTGCTAGAGTGCTATCAGTGGACACTGAAGCTTTCTTT; cdr3_aa: CSARVLSVDTEAFF